Listed here are 13 T cell receptor beta chains from one sample, sequenced in a study of human T cells and chemical hapten exposure. Time point reported: patch test 1, 2 weeks after DPC sensitization. Specified treatment: therapeutic diphenylcyclopropenone sensitization with weekly scalp DPC. Unseparated into fractions, whole blood served as the source from which total RNA was extracted. TCRdb called the RACE reads again in MiXCR, with one record for every CDR3 protein. The repertoire has 35,000 or so distinct CDR3 sequences, 5.5% to 8% of them found once; the top ten carry roughly 9.2%. Sequencing used whole blood, obtained in connection with sensitization to the hapten diphenylcyclopropenone (DPC). The receptor set was obtained from a woman aged 25 to 39 with alopecia areata. Some clones in this sample may be carry-over from other donors' samples.

This clonotype was counted at least ten times. This chain connects TRBV12-3 or TRBV12-4 to TRBJ2-3; the D gene could be TRBD1 or TRBD2 (5 bases each). V shed 2 bases and J shed 5 bases, with 8 bases lying between them. This CDR3 is 13 amino acids long. The CDR3 DNA sequence: TGTGCCAGCAGTTTAATTGGGGGAGATACGCAGTATTTT. This encodes CASSLIGGDTQYF.

The rearrangement joins TRBV20-1 to TRBJ2-3, with 7 bases lining up with TRBD2. With 5 bases clipped from V and 6 bases from J, the junction kept 14 bases outside the gene matches. This CDR3 contains 15 residues. Germline values: CDR1 DFQATT, CDR2 SNEGSKA (reference sequence). The CDR3 sequence is CSAGRLARGTDTQYF. The CDR3 region has the DNA TGCAGTGCTGGTAGACTAGCCCGGGGGACGGATACGCAGTATTTT.

V and J are TRBV25-1 and TRBJ1-3; 10 bases agree with TRBD1. The junction had 9 bases not matched to a gene; V was cut back by 3 bases and J by 7 bases. CDR1 MGHDK and CDR2 SYGVNS come from the germline V gene. This CDR3 contains 16 residues. The CDR3 is CASSEGQGSPSNTIYF. For the CDR3, the DNA is TGTGCCAGCAGTGAGGGACAGGGGAGCCCTTCGAACACCATATATTTT. Full variable domain (outside the CDR3, taken from reference TRBV25-1 and TRBJ1-3): EADIYQTPRYLVIGTGKKITLECSQTMGHDKMYWYQQDPGMELHLIHYSYGVNSTEKGDLSSESTVSRIRTEHFPLTLESARPSHTSQYLCASSEGQGSPSNTIYFGEGSWLTVV.

V usage is TRBV9 and J usage is TRBJ2-3; 9 positions agree with TRBD2. In germline, CDR1 is SGDLS, CDR2 YYNGEE. This CDR3 is built from 15 residues. The V gene end was trimmed by 0 bases and the J gene end by 3 bases; junction bases not matched to a gene: 2. The CDR3 nucleotides are TGTGCCAGCAGCGTAGGGCTAGCGGGGACAGATACGCAGTATTTT. Amino acid sequence: CASSVGLAGTDTQYF.

This chain connects TRBV11-1 to TRBJ1-1; 9 bases align to TRBD1. The CDR3 has 16 amino acids. Germline CDR1 SGHAT, CDR2 FQDESV (reference sequence). V lost 5 bases and J lost 0; bases outside the gene matches: 7. The chain's CDR3 is CASSPGQGPMNTEAFF. The DNA for the CDR3 is TGTGCCAGCAGCCCCGGACAGGGGCCCATGAACACTGAAGCTTTCTTT.

A few counts support this clonotype. V and J are TRBV30 and TRBJ2-5, with D possibly being TRBD2 (5 bases). This CDR3 spans 13 amino acids. V was pared by 3 bases and J by 0 bases, with 8 bases between. The V gene's germline CDR1 is GTSNPN and CDR2 SVGIG (reference sequence). For the CDR3, the DNA is TGTGCCTGGAGCGCGGGCCACCAAGAGACCCAGTACTTC. Its protein product is CAWSAGHQETQYF.

The chain links TRBV12-3 or TRBV12-4 to TRBJ1-3; a weak D match, TRBD1 (5 bases). Trimming pared 3 bases from V and 0 bases from J, leaving 6 bases between. The CDR3 sequence is 14 residues long. CDR3 amino acids: CASSFGGSGNTIYF. CDR3 DNA: TGTGCCAGCAGTTTTGGGGGCTCTGGAAACACCATATATTTT.

Only a few counts were recorded for this clonotype. The chain carries TRBV5-1 and TRBJ1-6; TRBD1 matches at 10 bases. V lost 4 bases and J lost 0; bases outside the gene matches: 7. Germline CDR1 is SGHRS and CDR2 is YFSETQ. The CDR3 has 18 amino acids. The CDR3 protein is CASSRGTGEASYNSPLHF. Here the CDR3 DNA reads TGCGCCAGCAGCCGGGGGACAGGGGAGGCCTCCTATAATTCACCCCTCCACTTT.

The chain combines TRBV3-1 with TRBJ1-6, with D perhaps matching TRBD1 (6 bases). V dropped 4 bases and J dropped 9 bases, with 10 bases sitting between them. Germline assignment: CDR1 LGHDT and CDR2 YNNKEL (reference sequence). The CDR3 extends over 13 amino acids. The CDR3 nucleotides are TGTGCCAGCAGCCGAGGGACACGTTCACCCCTCCACTTT. It translates to CASSRGTRSPLHF.

This clonotype was detected ten times or more. J is TRBJ2-2 and V is TRBV15; 7 bases agree with TRBD1. Losses at the gene ends were 5 bases for V and 8 bases for J; bases not matched to a gene: 11. CDR3 size: 15 residues. Per germline, CDR1 LNHNV and CDR2 YYDKDF (reference sequence). CDR3 in amino acids: CATSRSTGLIGELFF. Here the CDR3 DNA reads TGTGCCACCAGCCGTTCGACAGGGCTTATAGGGGAGCTGTTTTTT.

Only a few counts were recorded for this clonotype. This chain connects TRBV14 to TRBJ2-4, with TRBD1 as a possible D gene (5 bases). Germline lookup yields CDR1 SGHDN and CDR2 FVKESK. Trimming removed 5 bases at V and 9 bases at J, with 11 bases between. The CDR3 contains 12 residues. Written as DNA, the CDR3 is TGTGCCAGCAGCTCTCAGGGTATCATTCAGTACTTC. It is translated as CASSSQGIIQYF.

This clonotype was counted only a few times. The chain has TRBV7-9 and TRBJ2-7; TRBD2 might be the D (5 bases). The germline V and J ends were trimmed by 5 bases and 1 base, with 12 bases remaining between them. The CDR3 contains 14 residues. Germline CDR1 SEHNR, CDR2 FQNEAQ (reference sequence). The CDR3 sequence: CASSPPEASYEQYF. In nucleotides, the CDR3 is TGTGCCAGCAGCCCCCCGGAGGCTTCCTACGAGCAGTACTTC.

Ten or more counts support this clonotype. This chain joins TRBV30 and TRBJ1-3; TRBD1 is a possible D gene (5 bases). Germline V CDR1 and CDR2: GTSNPN, SVGIG (reference sequence). V was shortened by 3 bases and J by 4 bases, with 22 bases between the two germline ends. This CDR3 is 17 amino acids long. DNA for the CDR3: TGTGCCTGGAGCGTCGCGGGACGCCCTACAAAGGGAAACACCATATATTTT. As protein: CAWSVAGRPTKGNTIYF.